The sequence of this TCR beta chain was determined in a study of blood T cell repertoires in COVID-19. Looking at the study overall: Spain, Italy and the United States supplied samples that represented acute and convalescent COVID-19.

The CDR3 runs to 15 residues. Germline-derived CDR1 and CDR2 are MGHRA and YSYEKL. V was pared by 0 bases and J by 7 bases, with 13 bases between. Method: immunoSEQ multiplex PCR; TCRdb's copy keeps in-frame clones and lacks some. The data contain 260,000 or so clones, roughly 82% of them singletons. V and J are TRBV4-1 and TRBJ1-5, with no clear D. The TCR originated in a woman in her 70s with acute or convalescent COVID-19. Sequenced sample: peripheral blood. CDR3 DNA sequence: TGCGCCAGCAGCCAAGAGGGCGGGGTACGGCAGCCCCAGCATTTT. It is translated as CASSQEGGVRQPQHF.